This T cell receptor beta chain was identified in a study of T cells in localized non-small cell lung cancer. Study-level points and caveats: Adjacent lung was found to contain a median approximately 60 of the top 100 tumor clones.

Only in-frame clones appear in the TCRdb table, and some are missing; sequencing was by immunoSEQ multiplex PCR. The sample consists of 35,000 to 50,000 clones, roughly 77% of them appearing once. In the case of this clone: Its antigen is as yet unknown.

The CDR3 loop spans 15 amino acids. The V end lost 7 bases, the J end lost 4 bases, and 17 bases lay between the germline ends. Germline assignment: CDR1 MNHNS and CDR2 SASEGT. The V and J genes are TRBV6-1 and TRBJ1-5; D ambiguous. The sequencing here drew on PBMCs, taken before any cancer treatment. This TCR came from a woman aged 40-70 years with stage II squamous cell lung carcinoma. The CDR3 DNA is TGTGCCAGCATCAATGAAGGGAACTGGAATCAGCCCCAGCATTTT. Its protein is CASINEGNWNQPQHF.